These T cell receptor beta chains were read from a single sample in a study of cytomegalovirus exposure and HLA in healthy donors. Profiling relied on immunoSEQ multiplex PCR, and the TCRdb table lists in-frame clones only, not all of them. Here the sample spans some 220,000 clones, 70% to 85% being singletons. The source material was PBMCs. The receptors come from a woman in her sixties or seventies in good health and CMV-seropositive. Both conserved end residues are part of each CDR3. A D gene is named only where the DNA matches it firmly. Expanded clones get a size class; other rows say once, few or many, or leave the size out.

j_call d_call clone_size cdr3_length v_call cdr3_nt cdr3_aa
TRBJ2-5 - - 13 TRBV7-9 TGTGCCAGCAGCTTTGGACAGCGAGAGACCCAGTACTTC CASSFGQRETQYF
TRBJ2-5 TRBD1 - 16 TRBV5-1 TGCGCCAGCAGCCCCCGGGACAGGTTCCTCAAAGAGACCCAGTACTTC CASSPRDRFLKETQYF
TRBJ2-2 TRBD2 - 18 TRBV7-6 TGTGCCAGCAGCTCCCGGGCTAGCGGGGGCCAAAACACCGGGGAGCTGTTTTTT CASSSRASGGQNTGELFF
TRBJ1-3 - - 17 TRBV28 TGTGCCAGCGAGCTGAGGGCGACCCTGACCTCTGGAAACACCATATATTTT CASELRATLTSGNTIYF
TRBJ2-5 - - 14 TRBV4-1 TGCGCCAGCAGCCTTAGCGGAGGGAGAGAGACCCAGTACTTC CASSLSGGRETQYF
TRBJ1-5 - - 14 TRBV6-5 TGTGCCAGCAGTTACGGGCAGAGCAATCAGCCCCAGCATTTT CASSYGQSNQPQHF
TRBJ2-5 TRBD2 - 15 TRBV7-2 TGTGCCAGCAGCACCAGGACTAGCGGGGGGGAGACCCAGTACTTC CASSTRTSGGETQYF
TRBJ2-3 - - 14 TRBV5-1 TGCGCCAGCACGCCTAGCGCACACACAGATACGCAGTATTTT CASTPSAHTDTQYF
TRBJ2-1 - - 11 TRBV6-9 TGTGCCAAGGAAGGGGACAATGAGCAGTTCTTC CAKEGDNEQFF
TRBJ2-3 TRBD2 - 16 TRBV5-4 TGTGCCAGCAGCCTTAGACTAGCGGGGGGGTCAGATACGCAGTATTTT CASSLRLAGGSDTQYF
TRBJ1-2 TRBD1 - 15 TRBV19 TGTGCCAGTAACACCCCAGGACAGGGGGCCGATGGCTACACCTTC CASNTPGQGADGYTF
TRBJ2-3 TRBD2 - 14 TRBV2 TGTGCCAGCGGCGGGACTAGCGGAACAGATACGCAGTATTTT CASGGTSGTDTQYF
TRBJ1-2 TRBD1 - 16 TRBV5-4 TGTGCCAGCAGCCCGATTGAGGGGGCGCCTAACTATGGCTACACCTTC CASSPIEGAPNYGYTF
TRBJ1-4 - - 15 TRBV28 TGTGCCAGCAGGGCCCCGGGGGGGTCCTCTGAAAAACTGTTTTTT CASRAPGGSSEKLFF
TRBJ2-1 TRBD1 once 15 TRBV28 TGTGCCAGCAGTTTGAGGGGGCTTTACTACAATGAGCAGTTCTTC CASSLRGLYYNEQFF
TRBJ2-5 TRBD2 - 15 TRBV5-4 TGTGCCAGCAGCTTGGGACTAGCGGGGGGAGAGACCCAGTACTTC CASSLGLAGGETQYF
TRBJ1-1 TRBD1 - 13 TRBV7-8 TGTGCCAGCAGCGGACAGGCGAACACTGAAGCTTTCTTT CASSGQANTEAFF
TRBJ1-4 - - 11 TRBV27 TGTGCCAGCAGCCCGGGAGATCGGCTGTTTTTT CASSPGDRLFF
TRBJ1-2 - once 16 TRBV21-1 TGTGCCAGCAGCCCCCCAGGTCTCCTGTCTCCCTATGGCTACACCTTC CASSPPGLLSPYGYTF
TRBJ2-3 - - 15 TRBV7-9 TGTGCCAGCAGCCGGCTGGGGGGGGCCACAGATACGCAGTATTTT CASSRLGGATDTQYF
TRBJ2-3 - - 14 TRBV7-2 TGTGCCAGCAGGAGACAGCCTAGCACAGATACGCAGTATTTT CASRRQPSTDTQYF
TRBJ2-4 TRBD2 - 16 TRBV6-4 TGTGCCAGCACCTCACCTAGCGGGAGGACCAAAAACATTCAGTACTTC CASTSPSGRTKNIQYF
TRBJ2-3 TRBD1 - 18 TRBV5-6 TGTGCCAGCAGCTTATCGGACAGGCTTTGGGCTAGCACAGATACGCAGTATTTT CASSLSDRLWASTDTQYF
TRBJ2-7 - - 13 TRBV30 TGTGCCTGGAGCCGGGGGTTCGGTGACGAGCAGTACTTC CAWSRGFGDEQYF
TRBJ2-1 TRBD1 - 16 TRBV10-3 TGTGCCATCAGCCTGAGGGGGACAGGGGACTACAATGAGCAGTTCTTC CAISLRGTGDYNEQFF
TRBJ1-2 - - 11 TRBV5-1 TGCGCCAGTCGCCTCGAGGGGGTCTACACCTTC CASRLEGVYTF
TRBJ1-1 TRBD1 - 14 TRBV6-6 TGTGCCAGCACCGCACAGGGGGCGCTCGCTGAAGCTTTCTTT CASTAQGALAEAFF
TRBJ2-1 TRBD2 few 15 TRBV2 TGTGCCAGCAGTGAAGATAGCGGGGGGGCGGATGAGCAGTTCTTC CASSEDSGGADEQFF
TRBJ2-3 TRBD2 - 17 TRBV27 TGTGCCACTGCGTTTAGTTGGCGGGAGGGCCTGACAGATACGCAGTATTTT CATAFSWREGLTDTQYF
TRBJ1-1 - few 14 TRBV5-1 TGCGCCAGCAGCTTGGGGGGGGGCGGCACTGAAGCTTTCTTT CASSLGGGGTEAFF
TRBJ2-7 - - 13 TRBV6-6 TGTGCCAGCAGTTACTCGGGAGCCTACGAGCAGTACTTC CASSYSGAYEQYF
TRBJ1-2 - few 13 TRBV7-9 TGTGCCAGCAACCCTACAGGTGACTATGGCTACACCTTC CASNPTGDYGYTF
TRBJ2-2 - - 14 TRBV10-3 TGTGCCATCAGCTCGGACAGAGACACCGGGGAGCTGTTTTTT CAISSDRDTGELFF
TRBJ2-5 - once 13 TRBV19 TGTGCCAGTAGTATGGGACTTGTAGAGACCCAGTACTTC CASSMGLVETQYF
TRBJ1-3 - - 15 TRBV7-9 TGTGCCAGCAGCCCTTGGGGAGGGATCGGAAACACCATATATTTT CASSPWGGIGNTIYF
TRBJ1-3 TRBD1 - 16 TRBV6-4 TGTGCCAGCAGTGACGCGCCGACAGGGAGTGGAAACACCATATATTTT CASSDAPTGSGNTIYF
TRBJ2-5 TRBD1 - 15 TRBV5-6 TGTGCCAGCAGCACCCAGACAGGGTTTGATGAGACCCAGTACTTC CASSTQTGFDETQYF
TRBJ2-3 TRBD2 - 16 TRBV5-6 TGTGCCAGCAGCTTGGCTTCTAGCGGATACACAGATACGCAGTATTTT CASSLASSGYTDTQYF
TRBJ1-1 TRBD1 - 14 TRBV5-1 TGCGCCAGCAGCCTCAGGGGGGTGGACACTGAAGCTTTCTTT CASSLRGVDTEAFF